Shown below are 12 T cell receptor beta chains from a single sample sequenced in a study of T cells after yellow fever vaccination. TCRdb ran MiXCR on the 5' RACE reads and lists one entry per CDR3 protein. The data show a few hundred thousand distinct CDR3 sequences, with roughly 20% seen just once and 15% to 20% held by the top ten. Sample: PBMCs, taken before the yellow fever booster vaccination. The receptors were sampled from a man between 18 and 29 years old who received the YFV17D yellow fever vaccine.

This clonotype was detected only a few times. The CDR3 loop reads CASSPGAGGYEQYF. The CDR3 bases are TGTGCCAGCAGTCCCGGGGCAGGGGGGTACGAGCAGTACTTC. V is TRBV5-6 and J is TRBJ2-7; weak D call: TRBD1 (7 bases). CDR1 and CDR2 (germline): SGHDT, YYEEEE. The V end was cut by 5 bases, the J end by 4 bases, with 16 bases between. This CDR3 region has 14 residues.

This clonotype was seen repeatedly, ten times or more. This chain connects TRBV7-9 to TRBJ2-2; a weak D match, TRBD2 (6 bases). V lost 5 bases to trimming and J lost 2 bases, with 18 bases between them. Looked up from germline, CDR1 is SEHNR and CDR2 is FQNEAQ (reference sequence). The CDR3 length is 17 residues. The CDR3 coding sequence is TGTGCCAGCAGCCTAGGGTTTCTAGCGAAAAACACCGGGGAGCTGTTTTTT. It encodes CASSLGFLAKNTGELFF.

Of note for this clonotype: One end of the junction does not line up with germline, which may come from a read error. This chain uses TRBV5-1 with TRBJ1-3; TRBD1 matches at 7 bases. Germline V gene sequence: CDR1 SGHRS, CDR2 YFSETQ. This CDR3 has 15 amino acids. The CDR3 loop is CASSLRGQAGKTIYF. The CDR3 DNA reads TGCGCCAGCAGCTTGAGGGGGCAGGCTGGAAAGACCATATATTTT. Full variable domain (outside the CDR3, taken from reference TRBV5-1 and TRBJ1-3): KAGVTQTPRYLIKTRGQQVTLSCSPISGHRSVSWYQQTPGQGLQFLFEYFSETQRNKGNFPGRFSGRQFSNSRSEMNVSTLELGDSALYLCASSLRGQAGKTIYFGEGSWLTVV.

This clonotype was seen a few times. This chain links TRBV12-3 or TRBV12-4 with TRBJ2-7; no reliable D call. This CDR3 spans 14 amino acids. Trimming took 2 bases from V and 2 from J, leaving 10 bases between them. This CDR3 reads CASSLQDPTYEQYF. CDR3 coding DNA: TGTGCCAGCAGTTTACAGGACCCCACCTACGAGCAGTACTTC.

This clonotype was counted between two and nine times. The chain joins TRBV5-4 to TRBJ2-1; D unclear. There are 11 residues in the CDR3. From germline, CDR1 is SGHNT and CDR2 YYREEE (reference sequence). V was trimmed by 5 bases and J by 9 bases, leaving 9 bases between them. DNA for the CDR3: TGTGCCAGCAGTATGAGCTCTGAGCAGTTCTTC. Translation: CASSMSSEQFF.

The J gene is TRBJ1-6, the V gene TRBV7-6; 9 bases match TRBD1. This CDR3 comprises 15 residues. With V trimmed by 6 bases and J by 7 bases, 7 bases remained unmatched. Germline-derived CDR1 and CDR2 are SGHVS and FNYEAQ. CDR3 region: CASRPGTGLNSPLHF. The DNA for the CDR3 is TGTGCCAGCAGACCGGGGACAGGGTTGAATTCACCCCTCCACTTT. The whole variable domain, remainder taken from reference TRBV7-6 and TRBJ1-6, is GAGVSQSPRYKVTKRGQDVALRCDPISGHVSLYWYRQALGQGPEFLTYFNYEAQQDKSGLPNDRFSAERPEGSISTLTIQRTEQRDSAMYRCASRPGTGLNSPLHFGNGTRLTVT.

This clonotype has just a few counts. This sequence joins TRBV6-2 or TRBV6-3 and TRBJ2-7; the match to TRBD2 covers 7 bases. Trimming cost V 4 bases and J 2 bases; bases outside gene matches: 8. The germline CDR1 and CDR2 sequences are MNHEY and SVGEGT. The CDR3 runs 15 residues. DNA of the CDR3: TGTGCCAGCAGTTCCCATTCTAGCGGAACCTACGAGCAGTACGTC. Protein: CASSSHSSGTYEQYV.

This sequence joins TRBV6-5 and TRBJ1-2; 10 positions agree with TRBD1. This CDR3 has 15 amino acids. V dropped 0 bases and J dropped 3; count of bases not matched to a gene: 1. Germline assignment: CDR1 MNHEY and CDR2 SVGAGI. The CDR3 bases are TGTGCCAGCAGTTACTCGGACAGGGGGTACTATGGCTACACCTTC. It is translated as CASSYSDRGYYGYTF.

The J gene is TRBJ2-7, the V gene TRBV3-1, with 10 bases matching TRBD2. CDR1 LGHDT and CDR2 YNNKEL come from the germline V gene (reference sequence). The CDR3 sequence is 15 residues long. Trimming removed 3 bases from V and 3 bases from J; junction bases left unmatched: 5. CDR3 amino acids: CASSQTSGSFYEQYF. In DNA, the CDR3 is TGTGCCAGCAGCCAGACTAGCGGGTCTTTCTACGAGCAGTACTTC.

The chain links TRBV10-3 to TRBJ1-2; 12 nucleotides agree with TRBD1. CDR3 length: 17 residues. Germline-derived CDR1 and CDR2 are ENHRY and SYGVKD. The ends lost 10 bases at V and 7 bases at J; junction bases unmatched: 19. The CDR3 sequence is CATVAATGTGGASGYTF. CDR3 DNA: TGTGCCACCGTCGCAGCCACCGGGACAGGGGGCGCATCTGGCTACACCTTC.

The chain is built from TRBV10-3 and TRBJ1-4, with D maybe TRBD1 (5 bases). The CDR3 sequence is 12 residues long. The V gene's germline CDR1 is ENHRY and CDR2 SYGVKD. The V gene lost 10 bases and the J gene lost 7 bases, with 13 bases spanning the gap. The CDR3 spells CATSRDGEKLFF. The CDR3, as DNA: TGTGCCACGTCCCGGGACGGTGAAAAACTGTTTTTT.

The gene calls are TRBV11-2 and TRBJ1-2; 11 bases are a match to TRBD1. CDR1 is SGHAT and CDR2 is FQNNGV in the germline V gene. V lost 3 bases to trimming and J lost 9 bases; unmatched junction nucleotides: 15. The CDR3 totals 17 residues. The CDR3 loop reads CASSFTDNAGTGGRYTF. The CDR3 DNA follows: TGTGCCAGCAGCTTTACAGACAACGCCGGGACAGGGGGACGCTACACCTTC.